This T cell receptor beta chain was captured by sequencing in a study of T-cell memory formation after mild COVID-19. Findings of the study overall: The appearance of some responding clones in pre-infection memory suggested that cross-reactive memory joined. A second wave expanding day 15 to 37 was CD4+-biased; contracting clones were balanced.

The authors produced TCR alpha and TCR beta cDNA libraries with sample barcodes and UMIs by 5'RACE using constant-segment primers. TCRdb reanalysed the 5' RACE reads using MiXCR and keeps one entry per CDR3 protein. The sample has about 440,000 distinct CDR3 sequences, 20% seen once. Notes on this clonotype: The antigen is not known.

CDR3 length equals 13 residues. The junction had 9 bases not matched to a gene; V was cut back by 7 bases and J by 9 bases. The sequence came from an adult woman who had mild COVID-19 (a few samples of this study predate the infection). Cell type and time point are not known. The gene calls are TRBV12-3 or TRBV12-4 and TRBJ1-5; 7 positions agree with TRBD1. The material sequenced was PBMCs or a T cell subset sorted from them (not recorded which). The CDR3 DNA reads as TGTGCCAGCACAAGGACAGGAGGAAGGCCCCAGCATTTT. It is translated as CASTRTGGRPQHF.